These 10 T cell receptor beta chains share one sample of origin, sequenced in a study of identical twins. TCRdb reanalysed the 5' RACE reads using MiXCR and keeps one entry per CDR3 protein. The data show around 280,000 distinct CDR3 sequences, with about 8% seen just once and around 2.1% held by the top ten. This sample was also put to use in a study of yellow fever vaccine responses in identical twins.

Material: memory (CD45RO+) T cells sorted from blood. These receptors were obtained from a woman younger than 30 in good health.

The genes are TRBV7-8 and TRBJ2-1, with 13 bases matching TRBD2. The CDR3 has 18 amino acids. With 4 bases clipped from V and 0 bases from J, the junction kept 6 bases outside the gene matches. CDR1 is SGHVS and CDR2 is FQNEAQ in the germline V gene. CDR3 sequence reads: CASSSPTSGRTSYNEQFF. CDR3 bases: TGTGCCAGCAGCTCCCCGACTAGCGGGAGGACCTCCTACAATGAGCAGTTCTTC.

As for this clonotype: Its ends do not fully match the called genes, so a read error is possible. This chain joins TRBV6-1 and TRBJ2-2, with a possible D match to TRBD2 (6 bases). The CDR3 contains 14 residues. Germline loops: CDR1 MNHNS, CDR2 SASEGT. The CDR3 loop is CASSDRGTTRELFF. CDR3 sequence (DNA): TGTGCCAGCAGTGACCGGGGGACCACCAGGGAGCTGTTTTTT.

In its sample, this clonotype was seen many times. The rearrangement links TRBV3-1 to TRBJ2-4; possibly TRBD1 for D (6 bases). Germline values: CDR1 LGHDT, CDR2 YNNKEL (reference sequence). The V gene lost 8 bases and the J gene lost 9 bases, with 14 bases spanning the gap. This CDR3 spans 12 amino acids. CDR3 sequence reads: CASSAGGSIQYF. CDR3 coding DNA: TGTGCCAGCTCAGCTGGGGGCAGCATTCAGTACTTC.

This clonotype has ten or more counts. The CDR3 protein is CASSQLGQGDQETQYF. The CDR3 DNA reads TGTGCCAGCAGCCAATTAGGACAGGGGGACCAAGAGACCCAGTACTTC. V usage is TRBV14 and J usage is TRBJ2-5; 10 bases agree with TRBD1. This CDR3 region has 16 residues. Germline trimming cut 2 bases from V and 0 bases from J; bases unmatched to any gene: 3. Germline lookup yields CDR1 SGHDN and CDR2 FVKESK.

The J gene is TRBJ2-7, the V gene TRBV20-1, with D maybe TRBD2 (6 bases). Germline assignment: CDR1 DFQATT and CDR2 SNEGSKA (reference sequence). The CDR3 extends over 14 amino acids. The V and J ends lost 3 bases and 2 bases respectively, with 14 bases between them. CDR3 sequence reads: CSARVAVAPYEQYF. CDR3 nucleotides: TGCAGTGCTAGGGTAGCGGTAGCCCCCTACGAGCAGTACTTC.

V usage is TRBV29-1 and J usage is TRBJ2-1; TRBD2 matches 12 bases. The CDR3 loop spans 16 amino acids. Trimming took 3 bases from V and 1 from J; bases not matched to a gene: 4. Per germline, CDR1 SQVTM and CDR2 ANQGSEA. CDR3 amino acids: CSVEASGGGSYNEQFF. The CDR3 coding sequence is TGCAGCGTTGAGGCTAGCGGGGGGGGGTCCTACAATGAGCAGTTCTTC.

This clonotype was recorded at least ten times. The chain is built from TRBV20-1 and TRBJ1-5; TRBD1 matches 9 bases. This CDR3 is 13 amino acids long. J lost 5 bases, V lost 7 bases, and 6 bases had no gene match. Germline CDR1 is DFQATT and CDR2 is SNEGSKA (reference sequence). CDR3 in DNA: TGCAGTGGGACAGGGGTGGGAGATCAGCCCCAGCATTTT. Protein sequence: CSGTGVGDQPQHF.

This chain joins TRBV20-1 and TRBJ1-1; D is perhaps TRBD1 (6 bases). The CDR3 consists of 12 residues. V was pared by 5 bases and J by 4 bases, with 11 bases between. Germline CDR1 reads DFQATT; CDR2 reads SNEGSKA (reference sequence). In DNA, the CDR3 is TGCAGTGCTCATACAGGGCTCACTGAAGCTTTCTTT. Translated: CSAHTGLTEAFF.

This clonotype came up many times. In DNA, the CDR3 is TGCGCCAGCAGCTGGGACAGCCTTCTTGAAGCTTTCTTT. This gives the protein CASSWDSLLEAFF. The genes are TRBV4-1 and TRBJ1-1; 7 nucleotides line up with TRBD1. V shed 5 bases and J 7 bases; nucleotides not matched to a gene: 7. Germline V CDR1 and CDR2: MGHRA, YSYEKL. The CDR3 contains 13 residues.

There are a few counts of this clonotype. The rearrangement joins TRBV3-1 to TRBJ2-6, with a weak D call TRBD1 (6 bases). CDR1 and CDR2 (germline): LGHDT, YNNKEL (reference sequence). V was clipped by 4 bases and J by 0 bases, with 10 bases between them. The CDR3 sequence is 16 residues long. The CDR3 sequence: CASSPGTLSGANVLTF. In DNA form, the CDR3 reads TGTGCCAGCAGCCCCGGGACACTCTCTGGGGCCAACGTCCTGACTTTC.